This T cell receptor beta chain was captured in a study of technical replicates of blood from a few donors. The repertoire was sequenced with immunoSEQ multiplex PCR; TCRdb's copy has only in-frame clones and lacks some. The sample carries about 49,000 clones, about 94% recorded once. The CDR3 totals 15 residues. Trimming left V 3 bases short and J 4 bases short, with 15 bases between. Per the germline V gene, CDR1 is LNHDA and CDR2 is SQIVND (reference sequence). This chain connects TRBV19 to TRBJ1-2; D gene ambiguous. This TCR came from a human donor in good health. Some clones in this sample may be carry-over from other donors' samples. Sequencing was performed on PBMCs. The chain's CDR3 is CASSMSWARTYGYTF. CDR3 nucleotides: TGTGCCAGTAGTATGTCGTGGGCCCGAACCTATGGCTACACCTTC.